Listed below are T cell receptor beta chains from one sample, sequenced in a study of T cells in Graves' hyperthyroidism and ophthalmopathy. MiXCR, applied by TCRdb to the multiplex PCR reads, yields one record per CDR3 protein. The sample holds around 540,000 distinct CDR3 sequences, 46% seen once. The material sequenced was peripheral blood or thyroid tissue (not recorded which). These receptors were collected from a woman aged 18-30 years with Graves' hyperthyroidism. The CDR3 runs from the conserved cysteine through the conserved F or W. D genes are given only for firm matches. Clone size is stated in some rows and not others, as once, few, many or a class when expanded.

cdr3_aa cdr3_nt j_call cdr3_length clone_size d_call v_call
CASSFGQGAHPFF - TRBJ1-1 13 - - TRBV3-1
CASAQGTANYGYTF TGTGCCAGCGCACAGGGGACCGCTAACTATGGCTACACCTTC TRBJ1-2 14 few TRBD1 TRBV11-2
CSVAEVSGNTIYF TGCAGCGTTGCGGAGGTTTCTGGAAACACCATATATTTT TRBJ1-3 13 many - TRBV29-1
CASTATSGDTDTQYF TGTGCCAGCACCGCGACTAGCGGGGACACAGATACGCAGTATTTT TRBJ2-3 15 - TRBD2 TRBV7-9
CSAIQGTGGYTF TGCAGTGCGATCCAGGGTACAGGTGGCTACACCTTC TRBJ1-2 12 few - TRBV20-1
CSVDSQRNYGYTF TGCAGCGTTGACTCACAGCGGAACTATGGCTACACCTTC TRBJ1-2 13 many - TRBV29-1
CSARPSGIYGYTF TGCAGTGCTAGACCCTCAGGAATTTATGGCTACACCTTC TRBJ1-2 13 few - TRBV20-1
CATSDFRKGTDTQYF TGTGCCACCAGTGATTTCAGGAAAGGGACAGATACGCAGTATTTT TRBJ2-3 15 few - TRBV24-1
CASSFVGGRPLEQYF TGTGCCAGCAGCTTTGTTGGCGGGAGACCCCTCGAGCAGTACTTC TRBJ2-7 15 few TRBD2 TRBV13
CASSPGLAGDTGELFF TGCGCCAGCAGCCCGGGACTAGCGGGAGACACCGGGGAGCTGTTTTTT TRBJ2-2 16 - TRBD2 TRBV5-1
CATSRTGTRANVLTF TGTGCCACCAGCAGGACAGGGACAAGGGCCAACGTCCTGACTTTC TRBJ2-6 15 once TRBD1 TRBV15
CSVEGRRTQYF TGCAGCGTTGAAGGTCGGCGGACCCAGTACTTC TRBJ2-5 11 many - TRBV29-1
CASSEPGVQETQYF TGTGCCAGCAGTGAACCGGGAGTACAAGAGACCCAGTACTTC TRBJ2-5 14 many - TRBV25-1
CASSIGSPSLNQPQHF TGTGCCAGTAGTATAGGATCCCCCAGCCTCAATCAGCCCCAGCATTTT TRBJ1-5 16 - - TRBV19